The 3 T cell receptor beta chains given below trace back to one sample, sequenced in a study of T cells in Graves' hyperthyroidism and ophthalmopathy. Authors of the study amplified TCR beta CDR3 regions from RNA transcripts. HTBI primers were used for first-round RT-PCR of the TCR CDR3. From the multiplex PCR reads, TCRdb called clonotypes with MiXCR, one entry per CDR3 protein. This table holds some 490,000 distinct CDR3 sequences, approximately 22% found once. The specimen sequenced was blood. All receptors come from a woman in her seventies with Graves' ophthalmopathy.

This clonotype occurred a few times. The chain links TRBV7-9 to TRBJ2-7; 12 nucleotides line up with TRBD1. Trimming removed 3 bases from V and 5 bases from J; junction bases left unmatched: 8. The CDR3 consists of 16 residues. The germline V gene encodes CDR1 SEHNR and CDR2 FQNEAQ (reference sequence). The CDR3 loop reads CASSLEPGTGGNEQYF. The CDR3 DNA reads TGTGCCAGCAGCTTGGAACCCGGGACAGGGGGCAACGAGCAGTACTTC. Supplemented by reference TRBV7-9 and TRBJ2-7, the full variable domain reads DTGVSQNPRHKITKRGQNVTFRCDPISEHNRLYWYRQTLGQGPEFLTYFQNEAQLEKSRLLSDRFSAERPKGSFSTLEIQRTEQGDSAMYLCASSLEPGTGGNEQYFGPGTRLTVT.

This clonotype has a count of ten or more. The gene calls are TRBV28 and TRBJ2-3, with a weak D call TRBD1 (7 bases). The CDR3 extends over 16 amino acids. With 5 bases removed from V and 7 bases from J, the gap between germline ends came to 22 bases. Germline lookup yields CDR1 MDHEN and CDR2 SYDVKM. This CDR3 is CASSRQGGGSVHTQYF. The CDR3, as DNA: TGTGCCAGCAGTCGACAGGGAGGCGGTTCCGTGCATACGCAGTATTTT.

This clonotype was recorded a few times. The chain recombines TRBV28 with TRBJ2-7, with TRBD2 identical over 10 bases. In germline, CDR1 is MDHEN, CDR2 SYDVKM. V trimming: 7 bases; J trimming: 3 bases; junction bases outside the gene matches: 6. CDR3 length: 14 residues. The CDR3 loop is CASNPPSGSYEQYF. For the CDR3, the DNA is TGTGCCAGCAACCCGCCTAGCGGGAGCTACGAGCAGTACTTC.